The clone carrying this T cell receptor (beta chain) was seen a few times. Its antigen is not known. The data were taken from a study of T-cell reconstitution after alpha-beta-depleted transplantation in children. General observations from the study: Reportedly, only several hundred clones from non-depleted graft cells drove alpha-beta T-cell counts at about two months.

This CDR3 contains 14 residues. Unique molecular identifiers were incorporated when the TCRbeta library was constructed. Each CDR3 protein gets one entry after TCRdb re-called the PCR reads with MiXCR. This table has about 250,000 distinct CDR3 sequences, 20% to 30% appearing once. This sample comprised PBMCs, mostly from graft donor cells, obtained 360 days after TCRalphabeta/CD19-depleted stem cell transplant. The genes are TRBV21-1 and TRBJ1-5. TRBV21-1 is a pseudogene segment. This receptor was obtained from a female patient aged 2-15 years who had a stem cell transplant for congenital amegakaryocytic thrombocytopenia, so the T cells may come from the graft donor. CDR3 DNA sequence: TGTGCCAGCAGCAAAATGGCTGGCAATCAGCCCCAGCATTTT. The encoded protein is CASSKMAGNQPQHF.